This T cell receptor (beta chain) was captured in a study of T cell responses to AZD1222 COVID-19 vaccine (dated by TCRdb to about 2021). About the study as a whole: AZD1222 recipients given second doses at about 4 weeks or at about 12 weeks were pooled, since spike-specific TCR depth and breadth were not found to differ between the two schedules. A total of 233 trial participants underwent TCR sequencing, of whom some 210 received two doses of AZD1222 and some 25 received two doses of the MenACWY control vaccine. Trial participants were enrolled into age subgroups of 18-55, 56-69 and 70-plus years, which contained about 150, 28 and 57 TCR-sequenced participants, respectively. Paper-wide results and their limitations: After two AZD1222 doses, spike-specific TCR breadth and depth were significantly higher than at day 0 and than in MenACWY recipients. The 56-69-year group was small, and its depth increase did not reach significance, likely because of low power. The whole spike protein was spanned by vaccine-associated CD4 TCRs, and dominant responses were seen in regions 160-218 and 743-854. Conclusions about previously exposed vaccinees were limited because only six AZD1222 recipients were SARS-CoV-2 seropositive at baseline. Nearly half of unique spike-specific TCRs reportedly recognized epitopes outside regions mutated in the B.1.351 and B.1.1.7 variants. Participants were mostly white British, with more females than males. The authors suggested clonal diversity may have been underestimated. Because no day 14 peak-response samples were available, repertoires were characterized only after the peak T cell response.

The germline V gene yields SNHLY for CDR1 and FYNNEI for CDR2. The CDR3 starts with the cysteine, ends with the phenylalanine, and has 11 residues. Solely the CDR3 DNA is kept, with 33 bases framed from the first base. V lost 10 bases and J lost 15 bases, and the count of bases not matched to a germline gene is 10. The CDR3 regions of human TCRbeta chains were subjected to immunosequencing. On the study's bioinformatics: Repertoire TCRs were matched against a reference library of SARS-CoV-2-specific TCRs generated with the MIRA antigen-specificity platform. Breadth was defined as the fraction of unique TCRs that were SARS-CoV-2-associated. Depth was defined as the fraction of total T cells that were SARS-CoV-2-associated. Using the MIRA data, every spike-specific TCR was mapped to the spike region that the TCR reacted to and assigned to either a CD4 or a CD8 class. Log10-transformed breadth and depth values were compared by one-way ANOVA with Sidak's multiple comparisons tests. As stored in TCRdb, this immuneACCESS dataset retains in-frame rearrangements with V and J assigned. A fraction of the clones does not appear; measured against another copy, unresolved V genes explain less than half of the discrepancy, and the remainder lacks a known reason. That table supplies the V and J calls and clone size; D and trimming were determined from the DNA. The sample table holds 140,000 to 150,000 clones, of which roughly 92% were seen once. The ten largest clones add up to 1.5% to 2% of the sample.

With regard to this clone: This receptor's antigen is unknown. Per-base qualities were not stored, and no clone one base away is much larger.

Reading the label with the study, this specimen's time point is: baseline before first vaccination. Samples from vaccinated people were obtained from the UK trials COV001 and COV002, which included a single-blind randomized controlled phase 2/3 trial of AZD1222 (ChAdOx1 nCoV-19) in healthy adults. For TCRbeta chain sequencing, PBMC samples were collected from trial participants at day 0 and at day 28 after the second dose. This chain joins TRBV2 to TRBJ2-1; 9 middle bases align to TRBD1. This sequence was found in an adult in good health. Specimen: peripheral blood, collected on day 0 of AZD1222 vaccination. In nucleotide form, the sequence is TGTGCCATGGGGTTGGACAGGGGAAGGTTCTTC. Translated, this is CAMGLDRGRFF. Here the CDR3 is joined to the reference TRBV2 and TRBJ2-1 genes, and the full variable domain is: EPEVTQTPSHQVTQMGQEVILRCVPISNHLYFYWYRQILGQKVEFLVSFYNNEISEKSEIFDDQFSVERPDGSNFTLKIRSTKLEDSAMYFCAMGLDRGRFFGPGTRLTVL.